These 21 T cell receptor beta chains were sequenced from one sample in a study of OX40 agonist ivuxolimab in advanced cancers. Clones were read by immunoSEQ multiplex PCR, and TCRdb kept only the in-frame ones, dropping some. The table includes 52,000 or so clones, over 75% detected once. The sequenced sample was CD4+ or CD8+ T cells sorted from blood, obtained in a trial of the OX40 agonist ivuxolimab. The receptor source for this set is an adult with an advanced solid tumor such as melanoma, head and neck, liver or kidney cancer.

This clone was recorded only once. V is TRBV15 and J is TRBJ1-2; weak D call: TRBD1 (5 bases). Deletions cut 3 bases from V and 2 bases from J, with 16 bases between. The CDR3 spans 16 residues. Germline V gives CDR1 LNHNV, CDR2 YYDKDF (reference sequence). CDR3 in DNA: TGTGCCACCAGCAGCCTCCCAACGGGGGAAAACTATGGCTACACCTTC. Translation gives CATSSLPTGENYGYTF.

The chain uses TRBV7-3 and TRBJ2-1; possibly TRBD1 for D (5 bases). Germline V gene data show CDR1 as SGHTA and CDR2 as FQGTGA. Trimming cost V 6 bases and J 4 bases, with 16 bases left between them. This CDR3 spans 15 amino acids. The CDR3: CASSSTGSGYNEQFF. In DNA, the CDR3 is TGTGCCAGCAGTTCCACAGGCTCGGGTTACAATGAGCAGTTCTTC.

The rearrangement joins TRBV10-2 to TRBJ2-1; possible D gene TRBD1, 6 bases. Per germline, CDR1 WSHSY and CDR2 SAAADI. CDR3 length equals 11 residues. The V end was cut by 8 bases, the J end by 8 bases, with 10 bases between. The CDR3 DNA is TGCGCCAGCTCAACAGGGCATGAGCAGTTCTTC. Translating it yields CASSTGHEQFF.

This chain's CDR3 is CASSLGLTNEKLFF. CDR3 in DNA: TGTGCCAGCAGCTTAGGACTGACCAATGAAAAACTGTTTTTT. This chain links TRBV13 with TRBJ1-4; D remains unclear. Germline CDR1 is PRHDT and CDR2 is FYEKMQ (reference sequence). CDR3 size: 14 residues. V lost 0 bases and J lost 5, with 7 bases in between.

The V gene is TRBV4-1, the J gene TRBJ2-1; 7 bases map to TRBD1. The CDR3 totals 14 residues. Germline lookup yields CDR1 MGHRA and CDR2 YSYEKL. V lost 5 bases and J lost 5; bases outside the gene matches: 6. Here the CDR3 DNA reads TGCGCCAGCAGCTCCGGGACAGTCGACAATGAGCAGTTCTTC. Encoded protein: CASSSGTVDNEQFF.

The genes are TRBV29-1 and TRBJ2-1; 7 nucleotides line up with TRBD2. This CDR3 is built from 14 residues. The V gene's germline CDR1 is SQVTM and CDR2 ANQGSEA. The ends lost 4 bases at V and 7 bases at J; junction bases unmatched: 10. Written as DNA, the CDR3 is TGCAGCGTTGCGGTGGGACTAACCCCTAATGAGCAGTTCTTC. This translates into CSVAVGLTPNEQFF.

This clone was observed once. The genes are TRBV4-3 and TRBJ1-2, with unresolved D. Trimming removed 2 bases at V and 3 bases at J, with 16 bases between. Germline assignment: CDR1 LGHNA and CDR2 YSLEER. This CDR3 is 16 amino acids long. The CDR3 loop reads CASSQSSVDRDYGYTF. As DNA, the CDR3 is TGCGCCAGCAGCCAATCGTCGGTCGACCGAGACTATGGCTACACCTTC.

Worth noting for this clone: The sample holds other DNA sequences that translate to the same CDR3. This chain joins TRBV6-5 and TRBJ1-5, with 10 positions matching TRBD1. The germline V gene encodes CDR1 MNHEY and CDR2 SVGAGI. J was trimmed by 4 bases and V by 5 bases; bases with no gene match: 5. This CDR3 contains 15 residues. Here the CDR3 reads CASSLGQGGNQPQHF. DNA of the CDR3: TGTGCCAGCAGTCTCGGACAGGGGGGAAATCAGCCCCAGCATTTT.

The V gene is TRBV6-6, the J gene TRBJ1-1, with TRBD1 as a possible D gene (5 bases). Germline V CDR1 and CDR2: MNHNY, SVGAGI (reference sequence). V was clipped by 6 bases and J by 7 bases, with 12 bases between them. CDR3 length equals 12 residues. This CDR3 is CASSLDSSEAFF. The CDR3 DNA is TGTGCCAGCAGCCTCGACAGCAGTGAAGCTTTCTTT.

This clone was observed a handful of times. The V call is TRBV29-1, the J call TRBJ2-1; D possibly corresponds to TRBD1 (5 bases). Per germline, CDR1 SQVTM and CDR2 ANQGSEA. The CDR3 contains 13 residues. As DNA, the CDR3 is TGCAACGCTAGGGGATCAGTAAACAATGAGCAGTTCTTC. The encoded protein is CNARGSVNNEQFF.

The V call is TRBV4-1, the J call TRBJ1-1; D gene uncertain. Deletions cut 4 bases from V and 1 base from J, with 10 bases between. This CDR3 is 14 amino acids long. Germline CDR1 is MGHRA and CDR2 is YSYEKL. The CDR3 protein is CASSPTRTNTEAFF. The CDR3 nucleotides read TGCGCCAGCAGCCCGACCAGGACGAACACTGAAGCTTTCTTT.

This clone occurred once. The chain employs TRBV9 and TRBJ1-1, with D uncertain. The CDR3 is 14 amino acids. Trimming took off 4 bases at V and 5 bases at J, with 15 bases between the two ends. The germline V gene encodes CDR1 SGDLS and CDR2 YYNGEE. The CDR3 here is CASSPYKAETEAFF. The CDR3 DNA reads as TGTGCCAGCAGCCCCTATAAGGCCGAGACTGAAGCTTTCTTT.

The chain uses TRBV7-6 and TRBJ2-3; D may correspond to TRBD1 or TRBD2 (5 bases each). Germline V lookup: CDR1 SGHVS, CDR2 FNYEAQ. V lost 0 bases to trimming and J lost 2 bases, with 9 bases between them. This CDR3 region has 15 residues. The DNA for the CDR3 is TGTGCCAGCAGCTTAGCAGGGGACGACACAGATACGCAGTATTTT. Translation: CASSLAGDDTDTQYF.

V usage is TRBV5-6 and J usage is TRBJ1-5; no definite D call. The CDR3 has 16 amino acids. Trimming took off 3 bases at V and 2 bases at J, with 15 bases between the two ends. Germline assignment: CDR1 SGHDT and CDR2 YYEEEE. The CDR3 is CASSSEKWRGNQPQHF. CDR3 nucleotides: TGTGCCAGCAGCTCAGAAAAGTGGAGAGGCAATCAGCCCCAGCATTTT.

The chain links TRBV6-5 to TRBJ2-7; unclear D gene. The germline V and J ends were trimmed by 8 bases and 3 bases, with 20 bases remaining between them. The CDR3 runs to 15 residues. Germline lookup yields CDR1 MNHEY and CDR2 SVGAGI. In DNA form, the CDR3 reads TGTGCCAGCGTCCAGTACCAGGCTGTAGGCTACGAGCAGTACTTC. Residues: CASVQYQAVGYEQYF.

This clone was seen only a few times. Here the CDR3 DNA reads TGTGCCAGCAGTCTAGGGACAGCAAATGAGCAGTTCTTC. Translation: CASSLGTANEQFF. The chain joins TRBV27 to TRBJ2-1, with TRBD1 identical over 7 bases. V was clipped by 5 bases and J by 7 bases; unmatched bases: 5. Germline V gives CDR1 MNHEY, CDR2 SMNVEV (reference sequence). The CDR3 runs to 13 residues.

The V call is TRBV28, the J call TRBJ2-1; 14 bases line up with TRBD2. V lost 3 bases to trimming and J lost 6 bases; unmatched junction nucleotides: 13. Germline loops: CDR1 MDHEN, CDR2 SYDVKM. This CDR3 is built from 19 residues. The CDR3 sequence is CASSLVLMGGLAGANEQFF. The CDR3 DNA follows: TGTGCCAGCAGTTTGGTCCTAATGGGGGGACTAGCGGGAGCCAATGAGCAGTTCTTC.

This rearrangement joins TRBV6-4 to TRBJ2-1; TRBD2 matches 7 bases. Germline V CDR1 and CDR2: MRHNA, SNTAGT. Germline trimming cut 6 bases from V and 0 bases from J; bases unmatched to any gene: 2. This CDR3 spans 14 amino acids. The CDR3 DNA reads TGTGCCAGCAGACTAGCGAGCTCCTACAATGAGCAGTTCTTC. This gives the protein CASRLASSYNEQFF.

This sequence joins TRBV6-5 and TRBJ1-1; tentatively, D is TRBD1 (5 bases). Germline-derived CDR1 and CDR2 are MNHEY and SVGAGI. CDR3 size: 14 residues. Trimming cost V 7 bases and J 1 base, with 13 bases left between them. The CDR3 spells CASTAGRGNTEAFF. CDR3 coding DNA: TGTGCCAGCACCGCAGGGCGAGGGAACACTGAAGCTTTCTTT.

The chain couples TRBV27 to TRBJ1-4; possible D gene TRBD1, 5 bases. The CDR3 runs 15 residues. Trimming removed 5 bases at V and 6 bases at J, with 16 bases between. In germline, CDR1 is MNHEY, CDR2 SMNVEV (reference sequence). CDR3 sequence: CASSTNRIGDEKLFF. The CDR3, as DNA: TGTGCCAGCAGTACCAACAGGATCGGGGATGAAAAACTGTTTTTT.

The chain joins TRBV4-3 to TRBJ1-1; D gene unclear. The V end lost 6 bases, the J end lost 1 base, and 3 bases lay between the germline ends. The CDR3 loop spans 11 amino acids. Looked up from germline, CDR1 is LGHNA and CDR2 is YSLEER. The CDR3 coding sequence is TGCGCCAGCAGGGAGAACACTGAAGCTTTCTTT. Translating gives CASRENTEAFF.